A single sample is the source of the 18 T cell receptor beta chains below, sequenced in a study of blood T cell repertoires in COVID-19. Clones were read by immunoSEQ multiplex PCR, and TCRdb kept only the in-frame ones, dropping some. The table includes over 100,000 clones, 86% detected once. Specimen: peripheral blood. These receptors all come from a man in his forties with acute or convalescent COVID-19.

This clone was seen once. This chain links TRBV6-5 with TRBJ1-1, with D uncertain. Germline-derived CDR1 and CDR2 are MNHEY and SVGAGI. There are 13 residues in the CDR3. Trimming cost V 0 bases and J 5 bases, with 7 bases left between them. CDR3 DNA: TGTGCCAGCAGTTACTCGTTGCGGACTGAAGCTTTCTTT. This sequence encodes CASSYSLRTEAFF.

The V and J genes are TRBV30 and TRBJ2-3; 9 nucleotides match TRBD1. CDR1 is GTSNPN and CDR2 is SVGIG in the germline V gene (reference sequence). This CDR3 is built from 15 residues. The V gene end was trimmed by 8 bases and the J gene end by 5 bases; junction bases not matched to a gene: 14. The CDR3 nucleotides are TGTGCCGGGGGGGGCCACAGGGGGCGGGTAGATACGCAGTATTTT. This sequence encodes CAGGGHRGRVDTQYF.

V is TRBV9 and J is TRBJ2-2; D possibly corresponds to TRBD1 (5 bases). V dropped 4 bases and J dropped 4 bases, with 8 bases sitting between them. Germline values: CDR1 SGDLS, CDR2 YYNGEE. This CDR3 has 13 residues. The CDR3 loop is CASSLDSTGELFF. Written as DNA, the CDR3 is TGTGCCAGCAGCCTCGACAGCACCGGGGAGCTGTTTTTT.

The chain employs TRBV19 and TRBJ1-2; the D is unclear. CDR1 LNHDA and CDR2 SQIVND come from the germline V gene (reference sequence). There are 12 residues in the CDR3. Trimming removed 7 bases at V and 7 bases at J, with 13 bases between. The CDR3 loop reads CASTDLVGGYTF. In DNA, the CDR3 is TGTGCCAGTACCGACTTGGTTGGTGGCTACACCTTC.

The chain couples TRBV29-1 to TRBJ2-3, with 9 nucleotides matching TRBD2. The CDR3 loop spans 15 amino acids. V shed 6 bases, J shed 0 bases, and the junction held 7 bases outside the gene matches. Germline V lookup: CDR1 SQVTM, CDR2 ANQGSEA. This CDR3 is CSVQTSGYSTDTQYF. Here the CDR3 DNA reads TGCAGCGTCCAGACTAGCGGATACAGCACAGATACGCAGTATTTT.

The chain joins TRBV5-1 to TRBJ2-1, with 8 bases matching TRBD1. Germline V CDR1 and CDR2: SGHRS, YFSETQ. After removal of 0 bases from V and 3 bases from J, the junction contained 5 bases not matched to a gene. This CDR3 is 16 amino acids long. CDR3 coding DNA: TGCGCCAGCAGCTTGGTCCAGGGGGCTTTCTACAATGAGCAGTTCTTC. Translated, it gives CASSLVQGAFYNEQFF.

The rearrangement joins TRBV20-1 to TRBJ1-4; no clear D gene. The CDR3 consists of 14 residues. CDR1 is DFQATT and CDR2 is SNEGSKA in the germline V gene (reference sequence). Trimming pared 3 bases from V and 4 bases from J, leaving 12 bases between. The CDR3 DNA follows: TGCAGTGCTAGTGTACCCCACTTTAATGAAAAACTGTTTTTT. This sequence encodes CSASVPHFNEKLFF.

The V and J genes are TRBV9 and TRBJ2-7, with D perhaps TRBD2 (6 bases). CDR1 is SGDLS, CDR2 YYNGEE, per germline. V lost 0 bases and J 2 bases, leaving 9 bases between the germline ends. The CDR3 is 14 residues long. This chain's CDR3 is CASSVGSGTYEQYF. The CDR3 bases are TGTGCCAGCAGCGTAGGTAGCGGTACCTACGAGCAGTACTTC.

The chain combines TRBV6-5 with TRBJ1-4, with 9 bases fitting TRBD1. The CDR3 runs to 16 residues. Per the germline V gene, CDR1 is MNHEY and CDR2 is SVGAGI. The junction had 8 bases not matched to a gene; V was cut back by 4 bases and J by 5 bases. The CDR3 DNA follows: TGTGCCAGCAGTTCCTCCGGACAGGGGACGAATGAAAAACTGTTTTTT. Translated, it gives CASSSSGQGTNEKLFF.

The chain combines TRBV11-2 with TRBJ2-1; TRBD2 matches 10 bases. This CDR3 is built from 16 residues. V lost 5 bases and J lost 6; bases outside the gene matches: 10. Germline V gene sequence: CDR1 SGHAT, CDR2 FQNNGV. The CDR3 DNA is TGTGCCAGCAGCCCTACAGCGGGAGGGCCGGGCAATGAGCAGTTCTTC. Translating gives CASSPTAGGPGNEQFF.

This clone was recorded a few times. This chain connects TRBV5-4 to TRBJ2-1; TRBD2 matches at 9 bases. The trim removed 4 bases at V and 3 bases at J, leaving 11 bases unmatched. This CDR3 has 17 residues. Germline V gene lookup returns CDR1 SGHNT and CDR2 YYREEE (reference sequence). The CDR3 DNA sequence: TGTGCCAGCAGCAGCGCCCCTATAGCGGGAGACTACAATGAGCAGTTCTTC. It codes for CASSSAPIAGDYNEQFF.

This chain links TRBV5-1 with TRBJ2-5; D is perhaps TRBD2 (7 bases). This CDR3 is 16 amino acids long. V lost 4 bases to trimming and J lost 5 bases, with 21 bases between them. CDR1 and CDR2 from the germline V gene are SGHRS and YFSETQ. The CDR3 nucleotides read TGCGCCAGCAGCCCGGATGGGTCGGGGGGCGGGGAGACCCAGTACTTC. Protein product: CASSPDGSGGGETQYF.

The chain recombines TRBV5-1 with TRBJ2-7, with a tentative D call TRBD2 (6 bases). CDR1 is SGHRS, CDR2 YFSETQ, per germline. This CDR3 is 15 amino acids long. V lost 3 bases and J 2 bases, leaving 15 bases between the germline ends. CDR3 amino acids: CASSSNRDFPYEQYF. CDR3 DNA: TGCGCCAGCAGCTCCAACCGGGACTTTCCCTACGAGCAGTACTTC. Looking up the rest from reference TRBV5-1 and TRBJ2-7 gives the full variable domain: KAGVTQTPRYLIKTRGQQVTLSCSPISGHRSVSWYQQTPGQGLQFLFEYFSETQRNKGNFPGRFSGRQFSNSRSEMNVSTLELGDSALYLCASSSNRDFPYEQYFGPGTRLTVT.

The chain's CDR3 is CASSLLGGTSTDTQYF. The CDR3 region has the DNA TGTGCCAGCAGCCTGCTGGGGGGGACTAGCACAGATACGCAGTATTTT. The rearrangement links TRBV7-9 to TRBJ2-3; 7 bases map to TRBD2. Germline V gene data show CDR1 as SEHNR and CDR2 as FQNEAQ (reference sequence). The CDR3 covers 16 residues. J was trimmed by 0 bases and V by 5 bases; bases with no gene match: 8.

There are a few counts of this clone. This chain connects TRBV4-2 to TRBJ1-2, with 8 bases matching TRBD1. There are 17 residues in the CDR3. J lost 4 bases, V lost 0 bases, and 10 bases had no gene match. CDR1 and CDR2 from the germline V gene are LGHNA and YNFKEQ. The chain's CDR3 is CASSQEIRDRYFYGYTF. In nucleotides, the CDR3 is TGTGCCAGCAGCCAAGAAATACGGGACAGGTACTTCTATGGCTACACCTTC.

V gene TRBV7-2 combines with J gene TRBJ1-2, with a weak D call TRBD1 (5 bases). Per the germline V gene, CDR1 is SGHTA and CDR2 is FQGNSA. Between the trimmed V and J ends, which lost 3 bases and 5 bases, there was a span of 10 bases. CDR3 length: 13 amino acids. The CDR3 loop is CASSLGGDYGYTF. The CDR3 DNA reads TGTGCCAGCAGCTTGGGGGGAGATTATGGCTACACCTTC.

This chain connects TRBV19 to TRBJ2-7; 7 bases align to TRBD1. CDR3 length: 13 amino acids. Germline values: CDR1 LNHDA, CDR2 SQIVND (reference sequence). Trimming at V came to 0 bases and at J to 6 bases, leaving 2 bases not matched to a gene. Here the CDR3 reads CASSIEDRSEQYF. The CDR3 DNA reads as TGTGCCAGTAGTATAGAGGACAGGAGCGAGCAGTACTTC.

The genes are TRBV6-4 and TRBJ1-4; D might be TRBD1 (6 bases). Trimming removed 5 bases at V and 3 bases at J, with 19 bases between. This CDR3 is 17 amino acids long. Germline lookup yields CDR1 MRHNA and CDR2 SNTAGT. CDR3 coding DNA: TGTGCCAGCAGTTGCGACAGGTTAGACTACCCTAATGAAAAACTGTTTTTT. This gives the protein CASSCDRLDYPNEKLFF.